The present entry profiles one T cell receptor (beta chain) with its context. A much larger clone differs from this one at a single base, so this may be a read error. The authors sequenced patients whose flow cytometry had shown CD8+CD57+ cell expansion. The sample comes from a study of CD8+CD57+ T cells in acquired aplastic anemia. Looking at the study overall: DNA from sorted CD4+ and CD8+ cells averaged around 3.5 ug.

V was pared by 4 bases and J by 5 bases, with 14 bases between. The CDR3 covers 14 residues. Germline assignment: CDR1 ENHRY and CDR2 SYGVKD. Both TCR beta VDJ combination and CDR3 sequence profiling were carried out. Genomic DNA was the template for this profiling. In TCRdb, the reads were re-called with MiXCR into one record per CDR3 protein. The sample shows under 200,000 distinct CDR3 sequences, approximately 44% of them seen only once. This chain connects TRBV10-3 to TRBJ1-2; possibly TRBD1 for D (5 bases). The TCR originated in a human donor with aplastic anemia. The sample was sorted CD4+, CD8+, or CD8+CD57+ T cells (not recorded which) from PBMCs. In DNA, the CDR3 is TGTGCCATCAGTGGGGGCAGGGAGGGATATGGCTACACCTTC. Translated: CAISGGREGYGYTF.